These T cell receptor beta chains were read from a single sample in a study of neoadjuvant nivolumab and ipilimumab in lung cancer. Generated by immunoSEQ multiplex PCR, the TCRdb table keeps only in-frame clones and is missing some. The data contain over 45,000 clones, around 88% of them singletons. The specimen comprised blood, sampled before neoadjuvant nivolumab, alone or with ipilimumab. These receptors were collected from an adult with non-small cell lung cancer. Some clones in this sample may be carry-over from other donors' samples. Each CDR3 is given with its conserved first and last residue. D genes are given only for firm matches. A clone size is listed for some rows: how often the clone was seen (once, few, many), or a class if it is expanded.

D gene,J gene,clone size,V gene,CDR3 protein,CDR3 DNA
.,TRBJ2-3,.,TRBV9,CASSVEGLRTDTQYF,TGTGCCAGCAGCGTAGAGGGGCTCCGCACAGATACGCAGTATTTT
.,TRBJ1-2,.,TRBV14,CASSRPQFPYGYTF,TGTGCCAGCAGCCGCCCACAATTTCCGTATGGCTACACCTTC
TRBD1,TRBJ1-1,.,TRBV14,CASSQGRTGTEAFF,TGTGCCAGCAGCCAAGGGAGGACAGGGACTGAAGCTTTCTTT
.,TRBJ2-2,.,TRBV7-9,CASSLFSLAGKYTGELFF,TGTGCCAGCAGCTTATTCTCCCTGGCGGGAAAGTACACCGGGGAGCTGTTTTTT
.,TRBJ2-5,.,TRBV7-9,CASSQGLQETQYF,TGTGCCAGCAGCCAGGGACTCCAAGAGACCCAGTACTTC
.,TRBJ2-7,.,TRBV6-5,CASSYSSERDEQYF,TGTGCCAGCAGTTACTCGAGTGAGAGGGACGAGCAGTACTTC
.,TRBJ2-2,once,TRBV7-9,CASSPPKLPGELFF,TGTGCCAGCAGCCCCCCAAAACTACCCGGGGAGCTGTTTTTT
TRBD1,TRBJ2-7,.,TRBV15,CATSRQGASEQYF,TGTGCCACCAGCAGACAGGGGGCGAGCGAGCAGTACTTC
TRBD1,TRBJ1-1,.,TRBV29-1,CSVGYGGQAATEAFF,TGCAGCGTTGGATACGGGGGACAGGCGGCCACTGAAGCTTTCTTT
.,TRBJ1-5,.,TRBV13,CASTLGGTNQPQHF,TGTGCCAGCACCTTGGGGGGTACCAATCAGCCCCAGCATTTT
TRBD1,TRBJ1-2,.,TRBV7-9,CASSPIGGLMGTYGYTF,TGTGCCAGCAGCCCCATAGGGGGCTTAATGGGGACCTATGGCTACACCTTC
.,TRBJ1-5,.,TRBV7-2,CASSSQGNQPQHF,TGTGCCAGCAGCTCCCAGGGCAATCAGCCCCAGCATTTT
.,TRBJ2-1,.,TRBV11-2,CASSLARVAEQFF,TGTGCCAGCAGCTTAGCCAGGGTTGCTGAGCAGTTCTTC
.,TRBJ2-3,.,TRBV5-4,CASSSPTGLTDTQYF,TGTGCCAGCAGCTCTCCTACAGGACTCACAGATACGCAGTATTTT
.,TRBJ1-2,.,TRBV10-2,CASSEVGGYGYTF,TGCGCCAGCAGTGAAGTAGGGGGCTATGGCTACACCTTC
.,TRBJ2-7,.,TRBV20-1,CVQLRGGEQYF,TGCGTTCAACTCAGGGGTGGCGAGCAGTACTTC
TRBD1,TRBJ1-1,.,TRBV5-4,CASSLGRTGNTEAFF,TGTGCCAGCAGCTTGGGGCGGACAGGGAACACTGAAGCTTTCTTT
.,TRBJ2-3,.,TRBV6-5,CASSYSAGTDTQYF,TGTGCCAGCAGTTACTCGGCAGGGACAGATACGCAGTATTTT
TRBD1,TRBJ2-6,.,TRBV9,CASSEAPAGGFGANVLTF,TGTGCCAGCAGCGAGGCCCCGGCAGGGGGCTTTGGGGCCAACGTCCTGACTTTC
.,TRBJ2-7,.,TRBV5-8,CASRSTREPYEQYF,TGTGCCAGCCGCTCCACCAGGGAACCCTACGAGCAGTACTTC
.,TRBJ1-2,.,TRBV6-5,CASSYSSPGRTGYTF,TGTGCCAGCAGTTACTCGAGTCCGGGACGGACTGGCTACACCTTC
.,TRBJ2-3,.,TRBV7-9,CASSRTPGTQYF,TGTGCCAGCAGTCGGACACCAGGAACGCAGTATTTT
.,TRBJ2-3,.,TRBV6-5,CASKAPPDTQYF,TGTGCCAGCAAAGCGCCTCCAGATACGCAGTATTTT
.,TRBJ2-7,.,TRBV2,CASSNQGYEQYF,TGTGCCAGCAGTAATCAGGGATACGAGCAGTACTTC
.,TRBJ2-7,.,TRBV25-1,CASNLRLKQYF,TGTGCCAGCAATCTCCGCCTAAAGCAGTACTTC
.,TRBJ2-1,.,TRBV11-3,CASSIGTGSYNEQFF,TGTGCCAGCAGTATAGGGACTGGCTCCTACAATGAGCAGTTCTTC
TRBD2,TRBJ2-7,.,TRBV18,CASSLGLAREQYF,TGTGCCAGCTCACTCGGACTAGCGCGCGAGCAGTACTTC
TRBD1,TRBJ1-4,.,TRBV5-4,CASSLDRGLNEKLFF,TGTGCCAGCAGCTTGGACAGGGGTCTTAATGAAAAACTGTTTTTT
TRBD1,TRBJ1-2,once,TRBV18,CASSPDRVYGYTF,TGTGCCAGCTCACCAGACAGGGTCTATGGCTACACCTTC
TRBD2,TRBJ2-3,.,TRBV6-5,CASTHGLAGGDTQYF,TGTGCCAGCACCCACGGACTAGCGGGAGGGGATACGCAGTATTTT
TRBD1,TRBJ1-2,.,TRBV19,CASSIQGGLDGSGYTF,TGTGCCAGTAGTATACAAGGGGGCCTGGACGGAAGTGGCTACACCTTC
.,TRBJ2-7,.,TRBV7-2,CASSLRLFYEQYF,TGTGCCAGCAGCTTGAGACTGTTCTACGAGCAGTACTTC
.,TRBJ1-1,.,TRBV7-9,CASSLAGGQGEAFF,TGTGCCAGCAGCCTAGCGGGGGGGCAGGGTGAAGCTTTCTTT
.,TRBJ1-1,.,TRBV7-8,CASSPQGMVAEAFF,TGTGCCAGCAGCCCACAGGGAATGGTGGCTGAAGCTTTCTTT
TRBD1,TRBJ2-1,few,TRBV11-2,CASSLRPGQGIYNEQFF,TGTGCCAGCAGCTTAAGACCGGGACAGGGAATTTACAATGAGCAGTTCTTC
TRBD1,TRBJ1-2,once,TRBV11-2,CASSQSTGIDGYTF,TGTGCCAGCAGCCAATCGACAGGGATTGATGGCTACACCTTC
TRBD2,TRBJ2-7,.,TRBV29-1,CSVTGEGQYEQYF,TGCAGCGTCACCGGGGAGGGGCAGTACGAGCAGTACTTC
TRBD2,TRBJ2-7,.,TRBV6-5,CASSYGGLAESYEQYF,TGTGCCAGCAGTTACGGGGGACTAGCGGAGTCCTACGAGCAGTACTTC
TRBD1,TRBJ2-1,.,TRBV14,CASSQDRGTGVYNEQFF,TGTGCCAGCAGCCAAGATCGAGGGACAGGGGTCTACAATGAGCAGTTCTTC
.,TRBJ2-7,.,TRBV10-3,CAISESRTPYEQYF,TGTGCCATCAGTGAGTCGAGGACCCCCTACGAGCAGTACTTC
TRBD2,TRBJ2-5,once,TRBV14,CASSGGRDAGEKTQYF,TGTGCCAGCAGCGGAGGCCGGGACGCGGGGGAGAAGACCCAGTACTTC
.,TRBJ1-1,.,TRBV19,CASSPRVGAEAFF,TGTGCCAGTAGCCCTCGGGTTGGGGCTGAAGCTTTCTTT
TRBD2,TRBJ2-2,.,TRBV6-4,CASSSTGLQNTGELFF,TGTGCCAGCAGTTCCACGGGACTACAAAACACCGGGGAGCTGTTTTTT
TRBD1,TRBJ1-2,.,TRBV4-1,CASSPPDRGSGYTF,TGCGCCAGCAGCCCCCCTGACAGGGGCAGCGGCTACACCTTC
TRBD2,TRBJ2-3,.,TRBV6-1,CASSETLAGVDTQYF,TGTGCCAGCAGTGAAACACTAGCGGGAGTGGATACGCAGTATTTT
.,TRBJ2-7,.,TRBV5-4,CASSFRGSYEQYF,TGTGCCAGCAGCTTTCGGGGTTCCTACGAGCAGTACTTC
.,TRBJ2-7,.,TRBV5-5,CASSLSPDWSSYEQYF,TGTGCCAGCAGCTTGAGTCCGGACTGGAGCTCCTACGAGCAGTACTTC
.,TRBJ2-5,.,TRBV7-2,CASSLGGRETQYF,TGTGCCAGCAGCTTAGGGGGGCGTGAGACCCAGTACTTC
.,TRBJ1-1,.,TRBV6-5,CASSYSTLAVAEAFF,TGTGCCAGCAGTTACTCGACCCTGGCTGTTGCTGAAGCTTTCTTT
TRBD1,TRBJ2-4,once,TRBV7-9,CASSLISGTGSNIQYF,TGTGCCAGCAGCTTAATCTCTGGGACAGGGAGCAACATTCAGTACTTC
TRBD1,TRBJ1-5,once,TRBV6-5,CASREGAGGNQPQHF,TGTGCCAGCAGGGAGGGGGCTGGGGGCAATCAGCCCCAGCATTTT
.,TRBJ1-1,.,TRBV7-8,CASSSDREAKAFF,TGTGCCAGCAGCTCCGACAGAGAAGCAAAAGCTTTCTTT
.,TRBJ2-7,.,TRBV7-9,CASSPGGDEQYF,TGTGCCAGCTCCCCCGGCGGGGACGAGCAGTACTTC
.,TRBJ2-5,.,TRBV29-1,CSGSVAQETQYF,TGCAGCGGTTCGGTAGCCCAAGAGACCCAGTACTTC